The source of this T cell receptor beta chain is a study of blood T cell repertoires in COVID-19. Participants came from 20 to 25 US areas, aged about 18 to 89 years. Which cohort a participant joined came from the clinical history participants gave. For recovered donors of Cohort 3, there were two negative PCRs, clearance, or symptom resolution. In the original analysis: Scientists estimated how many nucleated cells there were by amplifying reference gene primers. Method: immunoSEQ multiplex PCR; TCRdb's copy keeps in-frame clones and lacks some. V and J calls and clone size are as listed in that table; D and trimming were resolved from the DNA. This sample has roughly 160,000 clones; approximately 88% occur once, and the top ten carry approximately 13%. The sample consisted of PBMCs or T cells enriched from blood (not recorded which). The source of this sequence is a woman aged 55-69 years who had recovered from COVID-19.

CDR3 sequence reads: CASSQTGTDYGYTF. The CDR3 DNA is TGTGCCAGCAGTCAAACCGGGACAGACTATGGCTACACCTTC. J is TRBJ1-2 and V is TRBV28; 7 bases agree with TRBD1. Trimming took 5 bases from V and 3 from J; bases not matched to a gene: 6. This CDR3 is 14 amino acids long. Germline-derived CDR1 and CDR2 are MDHEN and SYDVKM.